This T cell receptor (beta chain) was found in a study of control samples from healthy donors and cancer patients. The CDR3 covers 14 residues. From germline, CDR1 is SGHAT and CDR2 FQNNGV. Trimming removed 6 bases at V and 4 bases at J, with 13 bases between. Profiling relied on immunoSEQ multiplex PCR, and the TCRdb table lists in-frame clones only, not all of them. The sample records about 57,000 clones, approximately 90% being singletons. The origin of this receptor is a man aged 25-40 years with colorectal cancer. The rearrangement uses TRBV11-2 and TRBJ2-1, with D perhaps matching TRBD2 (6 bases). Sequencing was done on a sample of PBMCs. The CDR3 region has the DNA TGTGCCAGCAGTGCGACTAGGACTTACAATGAGCAGTTCTTC. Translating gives CASSATRTYNEQFF.